These T cell receptor beta chains were read from a single sample in a study of T cells in Graves' hyperthyroidism and ophthalmopathy. MiXCR was run by TCRdb on the multiplex PCR reads, yielding one entry per CDR3 protein. The sample shows hundreds of thousands of distinct CDR3 sequences, 20% to 25% of them seen only once. Input material: blood. The origin of the receptors is a man in his fifties with Graves' hyperthyroidism. Each CDR3 is given with its conserved first and last residue. D genes are given only for firm matches. The listing skips clone size in some rows; elsewhere it reads once, few, many or a size class.

-	TRBV5-1	TRBJ1-1	many	14	TGCGCCAGCAACTCCGGGGGAATGAACACTGAAGCTTTCTTT	CASNSGGMNTEAFF
-	TRBV20-1	TRBJ2-1	-	14	TGCAGTGCTCCACTAGTCATAGCTAACAATGAGCAGTTCTTC	CSAPLVIANNEQFF
-	TRBV4-1	TRBJ1-5	-	15	TGCGCCAGCAGCCAAGCCGGGGGGGTTTTTCAGCCCCAGCATTTT	CASSQAGGVFQPQHF
TRBD2	TRBV20-1	TRBJ2-1	-	12	TGCAATGTAGGCGGGAGGTACAATGAGCAGTTCTTC	CNVGGRYNEQFF
TRBD2	TRBV28	TRBJ2-7	few	15	TGTGCCAGCAGCCTACTTCTAGCGGGAGACTACGAGCAGTACTTC	CASSLLLAGDYEQYF
TRBD1	TRBV28	TRBJ1-4	few	14	TGTGCCAGCAGTCGACAGGGGTGGAATGAAAAACTGTTTTTT	CASSRQGWNEKLFF
TRBD2	TRBV20-1	TRBJ2-5	-	16	TGCAGTGCCCGGGGGGGACTAGCGGGGGTACAAGAGACCCAGTACTTC	CSARGGLAGVQETQYF
-	TRBV18	TRBJ2-2	once	17	TGTGCCAGCTCACGGACGACTGTATCCGTGGGCACCGGGGAGCTGTTTTTT	CASSRTTVSVGTGELFF
-	TRBV9	TRBJ2-7	-	13	TGTGCCAGCAGCGTAAACGAGTTCCACGAGCAGTACTTC	CASSVNEFHEQYF
-	TRBV4-1	TRBJ2-7	-	14	TGCGCCAGCAGCCAAGAAATAGAATCCTACGAGCAGTACTTC	CASSQEIESYEQYF
-	TRBV4-1	TRBJ1-1	-	16	TGCGCCAGCAGCCAAGACAGAACTAGGAGAAACACTGAAGCTTTCTTT	CASSQDRTRRNTEAFF
TRBD2	TRBV6-9	TRBJ2-5	-	14	TGTGCCAGCAGTTACCCGGGGAGGGTTGAGACCCAGTACTTC	CASSYPGRVETQYF
-	TRBV6-1	TRBJ1-5	few	13	TGTGCCAGCAGGGGCTTCTTCAATCAGCCCCAGCATTTT	CASRGFFNQPQHF
TRBD1	TRBV12-3/TRBV12-4	TRBJ2-1	many	15	TGTGCCAGCACCCAGACAGGGACCTCCTACAATGAGCAGTTCTTC	CASTQTGTSYNEQFF
TRBD2	TRBV2	TRBJ2-1	-	15	TGTGCCAGCAGTGCCACGACTAGCGACTACAATGAGCAGTTCTTC	CASSATTSDYNEQFF
TRBD1	TRBV20-1	TRBJ1-4	few	13	TGCAGTGTAACGGGACAGACGAAGGAAAAACTGTTTTTT	CSVTGQTKEKLFF
TRBD1	TRBV7-9	TRBJ1-1	many	13	TGTGCCAGCAGCGGGACAGACAACACTGAAGCTTTCTTT	CASSGTDNTEAFF
-	TRBV10-3	TRBJ2-1	-	13	TGTGCCATCAACGGAGTCTCCTACAATGAGCAGTTCTTC	CAINGVSYNEQFF
TRBD1	TRBV30	TRBJ2-7	-	12	TGTGCCTGGAGTCACAGGGGCTACGAGCAGTACTTC	CAWSHRGYEQYF
TRBD2	TRBV28	TRBJ2-1	-	16	TGTGCCAGCAGCCCGACTAGCGGGAGGGTCTACAATGAGCAGTTCTTC	CASSPTSGRVYNEQFF
-	TRBV12-3/TRBV12-4	TRBJ1-1	-	15	TGTGCCAGCAGTTTACAGGGGTTTTTGAACACTGAAGCTTTCTTT	CASSLQGFLNTEAFF